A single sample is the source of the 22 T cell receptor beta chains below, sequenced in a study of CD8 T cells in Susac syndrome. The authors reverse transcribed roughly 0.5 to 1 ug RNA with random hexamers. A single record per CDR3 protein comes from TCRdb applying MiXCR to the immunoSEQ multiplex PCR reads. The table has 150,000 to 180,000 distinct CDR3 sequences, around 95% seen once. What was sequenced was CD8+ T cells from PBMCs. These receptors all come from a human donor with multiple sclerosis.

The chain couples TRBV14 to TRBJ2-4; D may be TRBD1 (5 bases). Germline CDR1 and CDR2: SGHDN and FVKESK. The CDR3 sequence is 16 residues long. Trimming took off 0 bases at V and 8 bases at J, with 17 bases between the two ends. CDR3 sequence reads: CASSQDWQGPRDIQYF. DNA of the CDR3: TGTGCCAGCAGCCAAGATTGGCAGGGTCCCAGGGACATTCAGTACTTC.

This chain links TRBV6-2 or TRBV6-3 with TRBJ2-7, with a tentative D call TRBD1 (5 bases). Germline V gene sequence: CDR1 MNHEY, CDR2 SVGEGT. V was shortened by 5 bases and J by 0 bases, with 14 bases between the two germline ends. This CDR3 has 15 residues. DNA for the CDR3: TGTGCCAGCAGTAACGAAATCGACAGCTCCTACGAGCAGTACTTC. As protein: CASSNEIDSSYEQYF.

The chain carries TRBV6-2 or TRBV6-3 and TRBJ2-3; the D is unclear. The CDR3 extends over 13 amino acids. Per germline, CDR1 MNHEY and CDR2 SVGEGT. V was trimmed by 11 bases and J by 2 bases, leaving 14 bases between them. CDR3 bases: TGTGCCTCCTCCTACTATCCCACAGATACGCAGTATTTT. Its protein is CASSYYPTDTQYF.

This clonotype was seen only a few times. For the CDR3, the DNA is TGTGCTAGTGGATTCAACACTGAAGCTTTCTTT. Its translation: CASGFNTEAFF. The chain is built from TRBV12-5 and TRBJ1-1; D is uncertain. This CDR3 has 11 amino acids. Trimming took 6 bases from V and 2 from J, leaving 4 bases between them. CDR1 LGHNT and CDR2 FRNRAP come from the germline V gene.

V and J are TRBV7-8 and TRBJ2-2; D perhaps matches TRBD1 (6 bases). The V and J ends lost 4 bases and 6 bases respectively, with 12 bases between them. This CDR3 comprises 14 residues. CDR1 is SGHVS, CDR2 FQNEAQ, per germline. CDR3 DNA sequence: TGTGCCAGCAGCTCCCCAGGGGTTCCCGGGGAGCTGTTTTTT. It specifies CASSSPGVPGELFF.

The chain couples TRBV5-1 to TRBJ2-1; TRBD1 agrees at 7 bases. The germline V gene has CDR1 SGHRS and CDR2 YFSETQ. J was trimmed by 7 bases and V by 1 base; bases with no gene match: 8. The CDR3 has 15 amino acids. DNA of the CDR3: TGCGCCAGCAGCTTGTGGAAGGGGGCTGGGAATGAGCAGTTCTTC. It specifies CASSLWKGAGNEQFF.

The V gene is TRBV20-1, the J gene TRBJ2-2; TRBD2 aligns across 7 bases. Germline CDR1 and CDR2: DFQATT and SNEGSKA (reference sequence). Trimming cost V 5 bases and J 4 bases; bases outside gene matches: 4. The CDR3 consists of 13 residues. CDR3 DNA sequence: TGCAGTGCTTTGCTAGCGGTCACCGGGGAGCTGTTTTTT. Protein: CSALLAVTGELFF.

CDR3 sequence (DNA): TGTGCCAGCAGCTTGGGAGCTTCGAATCAGCCCCAGCATTTT. Amino acids: CASSLGASNQPQHF. V is TRBV7-9 and J is TRBJ1-5; D gene unclear. Trimming cost V 3 bases and J 4 bases, with 10 bases left between them. This CDR3 has 14 residues. CDR1 and CDR2 from the germline V gene are SEHNR and FQNEAQ (reference sequence).

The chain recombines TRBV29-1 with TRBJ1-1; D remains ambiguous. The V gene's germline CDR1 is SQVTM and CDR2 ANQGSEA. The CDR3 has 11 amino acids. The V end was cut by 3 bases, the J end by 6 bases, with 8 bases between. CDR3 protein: CSVDSGAEAFF. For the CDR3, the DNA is TGCAGCGTTGATTCGGGTGCTGAAGCTTTCTTT.

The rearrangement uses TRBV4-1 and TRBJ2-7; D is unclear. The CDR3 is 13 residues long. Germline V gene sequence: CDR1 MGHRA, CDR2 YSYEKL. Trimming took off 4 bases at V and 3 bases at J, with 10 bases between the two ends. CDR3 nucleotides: TGCGCCAGCAGCCCGAAAGATGACTACGAGCAGTACTTC. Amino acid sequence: CASSPKDDYEQYF.

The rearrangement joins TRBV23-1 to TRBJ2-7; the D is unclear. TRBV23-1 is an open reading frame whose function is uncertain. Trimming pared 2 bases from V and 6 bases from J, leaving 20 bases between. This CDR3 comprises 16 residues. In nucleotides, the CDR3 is TGCGCCAGCAGTCAAGTTTTTCTTCCCCGGGTCTGCGAGCAGTACTTC. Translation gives CASSQVFLPRVCEQYF.

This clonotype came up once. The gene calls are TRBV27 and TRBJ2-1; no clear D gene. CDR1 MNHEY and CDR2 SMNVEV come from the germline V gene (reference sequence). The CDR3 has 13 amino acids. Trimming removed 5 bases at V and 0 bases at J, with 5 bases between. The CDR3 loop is CASSTASYNEQFF. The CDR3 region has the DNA TGTGCCAGCAGTACAGCCTCCTACAATGAGCAGTTCTTC.

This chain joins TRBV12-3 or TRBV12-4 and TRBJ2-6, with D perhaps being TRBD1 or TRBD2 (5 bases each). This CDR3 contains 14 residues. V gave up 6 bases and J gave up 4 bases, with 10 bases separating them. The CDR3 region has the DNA TGTGCCAGCAGCGGGGCTTTCGGGGCCAACGTCCTGACTTTC. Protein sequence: CASSGAFGANVLTF.

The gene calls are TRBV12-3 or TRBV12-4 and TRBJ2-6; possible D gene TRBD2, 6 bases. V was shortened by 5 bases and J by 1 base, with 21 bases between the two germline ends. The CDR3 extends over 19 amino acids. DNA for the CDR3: TGTGCCAGCAGTCCGTGGGGGGATAAGTCTTTTTCTGGGGCCAACGTCCTGACTTTC. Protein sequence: CASSPWGDKSFSGANVLTF.

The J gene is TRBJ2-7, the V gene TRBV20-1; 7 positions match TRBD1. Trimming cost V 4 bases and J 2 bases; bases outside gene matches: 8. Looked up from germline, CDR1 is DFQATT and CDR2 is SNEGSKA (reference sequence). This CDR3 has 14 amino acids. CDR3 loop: CSANGGDRAYEQYF. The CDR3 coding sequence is TGCAGTGCTAACGGTGGAGACAGGGCCTACGAGCAGTACTTC.

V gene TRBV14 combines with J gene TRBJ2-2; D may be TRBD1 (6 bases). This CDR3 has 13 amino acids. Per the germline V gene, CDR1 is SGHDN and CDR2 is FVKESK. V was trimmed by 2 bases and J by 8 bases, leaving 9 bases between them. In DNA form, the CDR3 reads TGTGCCAGCAGCCAAAACAGGGATGGGGAGCTGTTTTTT. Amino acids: CASSQNRDGELFF.

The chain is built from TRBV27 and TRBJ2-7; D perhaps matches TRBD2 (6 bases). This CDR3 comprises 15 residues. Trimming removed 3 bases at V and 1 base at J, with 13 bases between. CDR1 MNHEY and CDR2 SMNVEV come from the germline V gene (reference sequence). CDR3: CASSFRGAGSYEQYF. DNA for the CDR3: TGTGCCAGCAGTTTCCGCGGGGCAGGGTCCTACGAGCAGTACTTC.

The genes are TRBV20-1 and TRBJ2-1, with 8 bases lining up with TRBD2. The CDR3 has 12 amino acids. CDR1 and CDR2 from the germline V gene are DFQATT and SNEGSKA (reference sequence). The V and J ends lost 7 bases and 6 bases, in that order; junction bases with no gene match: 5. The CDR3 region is CSVRGGRNEQFF. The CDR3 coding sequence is TGCAGTGTCCGGGGGGGCCGCAATGAGCAGTTCTTC.

This CDR3 reads CASSLSGANTEAFF. DNA of the CDR3: TGCGCCAGCAGCTTGTCAGGGGCGAACACTGAAGCTTTCTTT. The rearrangement links TRBV5-1 to TRBJ1-1, with D possibly TRBD1 on 6 matching bases. The CDR3 is 14 residues long. Germline CDR1 and CDR2: SGHRS and YFSETQ. With 1 base removed from V and 1 base from J, the gap between germline ends came to 8 bases.

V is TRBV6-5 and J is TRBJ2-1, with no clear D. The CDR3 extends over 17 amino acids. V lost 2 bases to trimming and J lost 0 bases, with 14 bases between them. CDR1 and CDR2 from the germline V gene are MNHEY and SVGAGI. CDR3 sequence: CASSYDGRTSSYNEQFF. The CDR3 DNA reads TGTGCCAGCAGTTACGACGGACGTACGAGCTCCTACAATGAGCAGTTCTTC.

As DNA, the CDR3 is TGTGCCAGCAGCCAAGTGGAGCTAGCGGGGGCCGCAGAAGAGACCCAGTACTTC. Encoded protein: CASSQVELAGAAEETQYF. V is TRBV3-1 and J is TRBJ2-5, with 10 bases fitting TRBD2. With V trimmed by 1 base and J by 3 bases, 11 bases remained unmatched. This CDR3 has 18 amino acids. The germline V gene has CDR1 LGHDT and CDR2 YNNKEL (reference sequence).

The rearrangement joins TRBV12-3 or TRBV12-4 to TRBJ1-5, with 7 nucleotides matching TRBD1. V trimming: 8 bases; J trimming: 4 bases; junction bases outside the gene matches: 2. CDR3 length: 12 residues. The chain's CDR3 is CASGTANQPQHF. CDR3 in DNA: TGTGCCAGCGGGACAGCAAATCAGCCCCAGCATTTT.